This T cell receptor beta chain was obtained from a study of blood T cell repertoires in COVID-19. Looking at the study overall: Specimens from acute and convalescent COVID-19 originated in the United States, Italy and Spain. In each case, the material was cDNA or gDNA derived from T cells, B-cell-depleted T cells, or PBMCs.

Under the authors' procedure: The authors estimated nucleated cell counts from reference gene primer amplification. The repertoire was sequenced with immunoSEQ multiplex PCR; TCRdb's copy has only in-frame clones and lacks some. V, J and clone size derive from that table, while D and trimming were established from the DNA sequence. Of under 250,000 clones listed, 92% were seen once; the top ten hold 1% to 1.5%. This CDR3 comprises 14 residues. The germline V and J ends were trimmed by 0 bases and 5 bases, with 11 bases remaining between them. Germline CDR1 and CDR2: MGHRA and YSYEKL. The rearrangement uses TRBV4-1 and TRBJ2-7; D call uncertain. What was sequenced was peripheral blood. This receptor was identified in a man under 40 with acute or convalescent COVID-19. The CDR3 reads CASSQDPFSDEQYF. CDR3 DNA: TGCGCCAGCAGCCAAGATCCATTCAGCGACGAGCAGTACTTC.